These 20 T cell receptor beta chains originate from one sample sequenced in a study of T cell changes during pregnancy in multiple sclerosis (dated by TCRdb to between 2019 and 2020). Libraries were made using the immunoSEQ multiplex PCR assay. Drawn from immuneACCESS, this table holds only the in-frame rearrangements with V and J called that TCRdb kept. Clones are partly lost; checked studies trace under half to an unresolved V gene and leave the rest unexplained. This sample lists fewer than 40,000 clones; more than 90% were detected once. Of the sample, under 0.5% is held by the ten largest clones. The sequencing here drew on CD4+ T cells from peripheral blood mononuclear cells, taken in the second trimester of pregnancy. The receptors originated from a female donor with multiple sclerosis, enrolled in a pregnancy study.

J is TRBJ1-1 and V is TRBV7-2, with TRBD1 as a possible D gene (6 bases). Germline V lookup: CDR1 SGHTA, CDR2 FQGNSA. This CDR3 is built from 14 residues. The V end was cut by 7 bases, the J end by 1 base, with 13 bases between. Written as DNA, the CDR3 is TGTGCCAGCACCATAGGACAGTCGAACACTGAAGCTTTCTTT. The encoded protein is CASTIGQSNTEAFF.

The chain carries TRBV6-6 and TRBJ1-1; a possible D gene is TRBD1 (6 bases). This CDR3 has 14 residues. Trimming shortened V by 5 bases and J by 10 bases, and 20 bases separated the two germline ends. Germline lookup yields CDR1 MNHNY and CDR2 SVGAGI (reference sequence). As DNA, the CDR3 is TGTGCCAGCAGTGGGGGCGGACATAACGGCGGAGCTTTCTTT. This sequence encodes CASSGGGHNGGAFF.

This clone was observed a handful of times. The chain links TRBV4-3 to TRBJ1-6; 9 nucleotides match TRBD1. This CDR3 spans 15 amino acids. With 1 base clipped from V and 10 bases from J, the junction kept 5 bases outside the gene matches. Per germline, CDR1 LGHNA and CDR2 YSLEER. CDR3 protein: CASSQGTGVKSPLHF. The CDR3 DNA reads TGCGCCAGCAGCCAAGGGACAGGGGTGAAATCACCCCTCCACTTT.

The chain employs TRBV6-5 and TRBJ2-2; possible D gene TRBD2, 6 bases. The CDR3 consists of 16 residues. Trimming cost V 1 base and J 3 bases, with 12 bases left between them. CDR1 and CDR2 (germline): MNHEY, SVGAGI. The CDR3 loop reads CASSYFGGWDTGELFF. Here the CDR3 DNA reads TGTGCCAGCAGTTACTTCGGGGGTTGGGACACCGGGGAGCTGTTTTTT.

The chain has TRBV30 and TRBJ1-2, with 7 positions matching TRBD1. The CDR3 totals 17 residues. The junction had 14 bases not matched to a gene; V was cut back by 3 bases and J by 1 base. CDR1 is GTSNPN, CDR2 SVGIG, per germline (reference sequence). In DNA, the CDR3 is TGTGCCTGGAGGGGAACAGGGGAAAGAAAATATAACTATGGCTACACCTTC. It translates to CAWRGTGERKYNYGYTF.

The J gene is TRBJ2-7, the V gene TRBV7-8, with 9 bases aligning to TRBD1. Trimming removed 4 bases from V and 0 bases from J; junction bases left unmatched: 4. Germline V lookup: CDR1 SGHVS, CDR2 FQNEAQ. There are 15 residues in the CDR3. As DNA, the CDR3 is TGTGCCAGCAGCTCGACAGGGGGGTTCTCCTACGAGCAGTACTTC. Residues: CASSSTGGFSYEQYF.

This sequence joins TRBV6-5 and TRBJ2-3; 8 bases map to TRBD2. Germline V gene lookup returns CDR1 MNHEY and CDR2 SVGAGI. The CDR3 is 16 amino acids. J was trimmed by 4 bases and V by 0 bases; bases with no gene match: 6. The CDR3 nucleotides are TGTGCCAGCAGTTACTCGGACCGACTAGCGTCAGATACGCAGTATTTT. Protein: CASSYSDRLASDTQYF.

V usage is TRBV4-3 and J usage is TRBJ1-2; 9 bases are shared with TRBD1. J gave up 6 bases and V 0 bases, and 5 bases lay outside the gene matches. The CDR3 sequence is 15 residues long. Looked up from germline, CDR1 is LGHNA and CDR2 is YSLEER. The CDR3 sequence is CASSQESGTGNGYTF. CDR3 in DNA: TGCGCCAGCAGCCAAGAGTCCGGGACAGGGAATGGCTACACCTTC.

The chain has TRBV5-1 and TRBJ1-3; TRBD1 agrees at 8 bases. CDR3 length: 16 residues. V lost 4 bases and J lost 0; bases outside the gene matches: 6. Germline V CDR1 and CDR2: SGHRS, YFSETQ. CDR3 sequence: CASSLTGDYSGNTIYF. The CDR3 DNA reads TGCGCCAGCAGCCTGACAGGGGACTACTCTGGAAACACCATATATTTT.

This chain joins TRBV6-1 and TRBJ1-5, with 8 nucleotides matching TRBD1. After removal of 3 bases from V and 5 bases from J, the junction contained 6 bases not matched to a gene. Germline CDR1 is MNHNS and CDR2 is SASEGT. The CDR3 is made up of 15 amino acids. The CDR3 protein is CASSEDRAFYQPQHF. The CDR3 DNA reads as TGTGCCAGCAGTGAGGACAGGGCCTTCTATCAGCCCCAGCATTTT.

V and J are TRBV4-2 and TRBJ1-2; 7 nucleotides agree with TRBD1. Trimming took 6 bases from V and 7 from J; bases not matched to a gene: 14. The CDR3 consists of 15 residues. Germline CDR1 LGHNA, CDR2 YNFKEQ. The CDR3 region has the DNA TGTGCCAGCAGATTCTCAGGGACAGCCACGTCTGGCTACACCTTC. This encodes CASRFSGTATSGYTF.

The CDR3 loop reads CASTTLLYEQYF. The CDR3 coding sequence is TGTGCCAGCACCACCCTACTCTACGAGCAGTACTTC. The chain combines TRBV7-7 with TRBJ2-7; D is ambiguous. The germline V gene encodes CDR1 SSHAT and CDR2 FNYEAQ (reference sequence). Trimming pared 7 bases from V and 3 bases from J, leaving 10 bases between. This CDR3 comprises 12 residues.

This chain joins TRBV30 and TRBJ1-1; TRBD1 might be the D (5 bases). CDR1 and CDR2 from the germline V gene are GTSNPN and SVGIG (reference sequence). This CDR3 spans 15 amino acids. V shed 0 bases and J shed 3 bases, with 14 bases lying between them. In nucleotides, the CDR3 is TGTGCCTGGAGTGTGGGGGGAACCCGTTACACTGAAGCTTTCTTT. It yields the protein CAWSVGGTRYTEAFF.

The genes are TRBV7-9 and TRBJ1-1; 9 nucleotides match TRBD1. Germline CDR1 and CDR2: SEHNR and FQNEAQ (reference sequence). This CDR3 is 14 amino acids long. V was clipped by 5 bases and J by 5 bases; unmatched bases: 6. In DNA, the CDR3 is TGTGCCAGCAGCCCACAGGGGGCAGGGACTGAAGCTTTCTTT. It translates to CASSPQGAGTEAFF.

The chain employs TRBV30 and TRBJ2-7; no clear D. Germline values: CDR1 GTSNPN, CDR2 SVGIG (reference sequence). The CDR3 runs 13 residues. The ends were cut back, 0 bases at V and 4 bases at J, with 10 bases in the middle. The CDR3 bases are TGTGCCTGGAGTGTCCCCCCTATATACGAGCAGTACTTC. This encodes CAWSVPPIYEQYF.

V and J are TRBV5-3 and TRBJ2-3, with D perhaps matching TRBD1 (5 bases). TRBV5-3 is assigned to the ORF class and has an uncertain function. V shed 3 bases and J shed 1 base, with 9 bases lying between them. The length of the CDR3 is 14 residues. The CDR3 protein is CARSSRGRTDTQYF. The CDR3 region has the DNA TGTGCCAGAAGCTCTAGGGGTCGCACAGATACGCAGTATTTT.

The chain links TRBV5-1 to TRBJ2-6; 8 bases are shared with TRBD2. The CDR3 is 19 residues long. V lost 4 bases to trimming and J lost 1 base; unmatched junction nucleotides: 13. Germline V gives CDR1 SGHRS, CDR2 YFSETQ. The CDR3 DNA follows: TGCGCCAGCAGCCTCGGGGGGGTCTCCGCTGCTTCTGGGGCCAACGTCCTGACTTTC. Residues: CASSLGGVSAASGANVLTF.

This sequence joins TRBV7-6 and TRBJ1-3, with 8 bases matching TRBD1. The CDR3 extends over 15 amino acids. With V trimmed by 5 bases and J by 1 base, 4 bases remained unmatched. From germline, CDR1 is SGHVS and CDR2 FNYEAQ. Here the CDR3 reads CASSGQGASGNTIYF. The CDR3 nucleotides are TGTGCCAGCAGCGGACAGGGTGCTTCTGGAAACACCATATATTTT. The whole variable domain, remainder taken from reference TRBV7-6 and TRBJ1-3, is GAGVSQSPRYKVTKRGQDVALRCDPISGHVSLYWYRQALGQGPEFLTYFNYEAQQDKSGLPNDRFSAERPEGSISTLTIQRTEQRDSAMYRCASSGQGASGNTIYFGEGSWLTVV.

The chain employs TRBV7-7 and TRBJ1-1; D gene uncertain. The germline V gene has CDR1 SSHAT and CDR2 FNYEAQ (reference sequence). With 2 bases removed from V and 4 bases from J, the gap between germline ends came to 8 bases. CDR3 length: 13 residues. CDR3 loop: CASSLSTGTEAFF. The CDR3 nucleotides are TGTGCCAGCAGCTTAAGTACGGGCACTGAAGCTTTCTTT. Together with reference TRBV7-7 and TRBJ1-1, the CDR3 gives the full variable domain: GAGVSQSPRYKVTKRGQDVTLRCDPISSHATLYWYQQALGQGPEFLTYFNYEAQPDKSGLPSDRFSAERPEGSISTLTIQRTEQRDSAMYRCASSLSTGTEAFFGQGTRLTVV.

This chain uses TRBV10-2 with TRBJ1-3, with 7 bases identical to TRBD1. This CDR3 is 13 amino acids long. Germline V gene sequence: CDR1 WSHSY, CDR2 SAAADI. The trim removed 6 bases at V and 4 bases at J, leaving 3 bases unmatched. CDR3 loop: CASSPTGGNTIYF. CDR3 in DNA: TGCGCCAGCAGCCCGACAGGGGGAAACACCATATATTTT.